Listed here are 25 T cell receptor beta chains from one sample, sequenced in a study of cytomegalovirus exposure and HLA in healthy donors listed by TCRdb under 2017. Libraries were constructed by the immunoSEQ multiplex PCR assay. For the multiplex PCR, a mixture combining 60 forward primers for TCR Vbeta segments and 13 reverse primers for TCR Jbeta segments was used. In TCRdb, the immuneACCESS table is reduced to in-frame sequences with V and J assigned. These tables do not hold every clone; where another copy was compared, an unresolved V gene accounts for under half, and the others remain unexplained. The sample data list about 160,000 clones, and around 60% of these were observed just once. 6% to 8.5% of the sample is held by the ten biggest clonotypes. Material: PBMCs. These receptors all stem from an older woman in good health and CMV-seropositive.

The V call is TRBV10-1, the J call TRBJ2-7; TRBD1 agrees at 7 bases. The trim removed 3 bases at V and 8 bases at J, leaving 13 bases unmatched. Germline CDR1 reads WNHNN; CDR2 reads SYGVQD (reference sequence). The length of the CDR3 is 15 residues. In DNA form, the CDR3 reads TGCGCCAGCAGTGAATATGGGGACAGACCGATAAAGCAGTACTTC. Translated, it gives CASSEYGDRPIKQYF.

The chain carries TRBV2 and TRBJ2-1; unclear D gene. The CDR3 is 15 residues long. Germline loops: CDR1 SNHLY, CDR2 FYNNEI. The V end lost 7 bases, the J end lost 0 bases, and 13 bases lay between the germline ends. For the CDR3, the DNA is TGTGCCAGCACCCCATCGCGTGGCTCCTACAATGAGCAGTTCTTC. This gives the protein CASTPSRGSYNEQFF.

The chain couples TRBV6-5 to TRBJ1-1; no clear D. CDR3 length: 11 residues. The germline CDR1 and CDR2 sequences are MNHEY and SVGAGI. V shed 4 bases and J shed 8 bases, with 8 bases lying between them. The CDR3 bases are TGTGCCAGCAGTTCCCTGAGGGAAGCTTTCTTT. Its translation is CASSSLREAFF.

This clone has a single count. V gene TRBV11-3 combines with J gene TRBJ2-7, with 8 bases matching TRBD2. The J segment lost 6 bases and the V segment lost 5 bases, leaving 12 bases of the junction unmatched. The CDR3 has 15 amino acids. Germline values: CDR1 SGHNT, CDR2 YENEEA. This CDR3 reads CASSLTTGGLGEQYF. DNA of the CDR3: TGTGCCAGCAGCCTTACGACGGGAGGGCTCGGCGAGCAGTACTTC.

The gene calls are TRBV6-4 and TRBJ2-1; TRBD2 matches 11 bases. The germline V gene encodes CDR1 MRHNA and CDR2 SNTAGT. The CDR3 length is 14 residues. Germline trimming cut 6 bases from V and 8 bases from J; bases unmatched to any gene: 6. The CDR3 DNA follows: TGTGCCAGCAGCAAACTAGCGGGAGTCGATGAGCAGTTCTTC. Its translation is CASSKLAGVDEQFF.

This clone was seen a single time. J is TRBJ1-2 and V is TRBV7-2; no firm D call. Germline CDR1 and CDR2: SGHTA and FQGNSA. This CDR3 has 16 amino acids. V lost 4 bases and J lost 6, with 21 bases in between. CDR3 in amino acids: CASSSLPRGPMDGYTF. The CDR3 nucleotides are TGTGCCAGCAGCTCCCTTCCTAGAGGGCCGATGGATGGCTACACCTTC.

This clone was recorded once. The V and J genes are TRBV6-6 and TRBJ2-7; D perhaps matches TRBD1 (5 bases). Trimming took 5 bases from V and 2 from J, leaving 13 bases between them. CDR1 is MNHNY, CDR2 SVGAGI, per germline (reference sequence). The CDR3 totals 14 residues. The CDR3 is CASSHLPGPYEQYF. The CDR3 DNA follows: TGTGCCAGCAGTCACCTCCCAGGGCCCTACGAGCAGTACTTC.

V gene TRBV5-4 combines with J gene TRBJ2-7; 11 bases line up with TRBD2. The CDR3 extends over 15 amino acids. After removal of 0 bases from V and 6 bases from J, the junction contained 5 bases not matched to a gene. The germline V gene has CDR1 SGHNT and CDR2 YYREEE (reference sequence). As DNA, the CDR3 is TGTGCCAGCAGCTTGGATGTTACTAGCGGGGGCGAGCAGTACTTC. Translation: CASSLDVTSGGEQYF.

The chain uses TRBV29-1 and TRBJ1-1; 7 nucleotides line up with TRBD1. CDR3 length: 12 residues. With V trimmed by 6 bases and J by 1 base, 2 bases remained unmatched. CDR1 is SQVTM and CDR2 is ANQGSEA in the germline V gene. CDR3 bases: TGCAGCGTAAACAGGGGGAACACTGAAGCTTTCTTT. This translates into CSVNRGNTEAFF.

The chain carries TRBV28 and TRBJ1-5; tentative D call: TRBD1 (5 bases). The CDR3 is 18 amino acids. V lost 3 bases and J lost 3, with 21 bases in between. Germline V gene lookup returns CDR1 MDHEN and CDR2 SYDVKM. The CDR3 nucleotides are TGTGCCAGCAGTTTTCTCTCAGGGCCCGAAGGGAACAATCAGCCCCAGCATTTT. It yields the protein CASSFLSGPEGNNQPQHF.

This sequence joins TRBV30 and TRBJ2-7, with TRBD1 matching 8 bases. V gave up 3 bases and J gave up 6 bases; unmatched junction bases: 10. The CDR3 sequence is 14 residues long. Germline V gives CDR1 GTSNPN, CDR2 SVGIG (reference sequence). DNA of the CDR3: TGTGCCTGGAGGAGACAGGGGCGACTCTCCGAGCAGTACTTC. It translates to CAWRRQGRLSEQYF.

CDR3 residues: CASSFSLAGGQNEQFF. CDR3 DNA: TGTGCCAGCAGTTTTTCCCTAGCGGGAGGCCAAAATGAGCAGTTCTTC. The chain employs TRBV6-6 and TRBJ2-1, with TRBD2 identical over 11 bases. V lost 4 bases, J lost 7 bases, and 9 bases stayed unmatched. The germline gives CDR1 MNHNY, CDR2 SVGAGI (reference sequence). The length of the CDR3 is 16 residues.

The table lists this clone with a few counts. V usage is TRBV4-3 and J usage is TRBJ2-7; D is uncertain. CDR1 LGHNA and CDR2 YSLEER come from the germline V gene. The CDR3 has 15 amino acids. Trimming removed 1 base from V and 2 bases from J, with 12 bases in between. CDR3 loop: CASSQGRVVTYEQYF. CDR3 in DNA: TGCGCCAGCAGCCAAGGTCGGGTAGTAACCTACGAGCAGTACTTC.

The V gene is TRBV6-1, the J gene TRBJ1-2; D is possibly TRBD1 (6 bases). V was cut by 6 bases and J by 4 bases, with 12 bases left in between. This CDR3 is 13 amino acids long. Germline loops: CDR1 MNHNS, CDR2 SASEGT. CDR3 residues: CASSAGASYGYTF. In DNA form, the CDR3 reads TGTGCCAGCAGCGCAGGGGCCTCCTATGGCTACACCTTC.

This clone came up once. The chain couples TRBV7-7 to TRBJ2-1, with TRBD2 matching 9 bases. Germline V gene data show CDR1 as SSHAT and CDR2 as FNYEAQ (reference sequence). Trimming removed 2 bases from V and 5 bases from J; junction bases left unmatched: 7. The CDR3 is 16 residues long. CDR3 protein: CASSLRAGGPHNEQFF. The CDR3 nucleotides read TGTGCCAGCAGCTTAAGGGCGGGAGGGCCCCACAATGAGCAGTTCTTC.

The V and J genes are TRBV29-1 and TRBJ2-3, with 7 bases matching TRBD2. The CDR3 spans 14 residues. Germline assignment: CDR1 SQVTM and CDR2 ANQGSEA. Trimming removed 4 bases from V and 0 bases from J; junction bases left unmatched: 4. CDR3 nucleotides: TGCAGCGTTGTTGAGGGAGGGAGCACAGATACGCAGTATTTT. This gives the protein CSVVEGGSTDTQYF.

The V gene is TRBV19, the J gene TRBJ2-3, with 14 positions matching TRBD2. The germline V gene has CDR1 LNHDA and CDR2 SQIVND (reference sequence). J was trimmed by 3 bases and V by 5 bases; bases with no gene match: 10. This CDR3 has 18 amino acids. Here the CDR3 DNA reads TGTGCCAGTAGTGCGACCGGGACTAGCGGGAGTAGGACAGATACGCAGTATTTT. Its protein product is CASSATGTSGSRTDTQYF.

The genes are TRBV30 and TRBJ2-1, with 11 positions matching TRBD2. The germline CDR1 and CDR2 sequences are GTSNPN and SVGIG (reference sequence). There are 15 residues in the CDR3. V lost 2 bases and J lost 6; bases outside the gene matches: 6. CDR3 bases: TGTGCCTGGAGTCCACTAGCGGGAGCGGGCAATGAGCAGTTCTTC. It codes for CAWSPLAGAGNEQFF.

The CDR3 nucleotides are TGCGCCAGCAGCCAAGATCTAGGCAGCTCCTATAATTCACCCCTCCACTTT. It yields the protein CASSQDLGSSYNSPLHF. The chain links TRBV4-3 to TRBJ1-6; unclear D gene. CDR1 and CDR2 (germline): LGHNA, YSLEER. The length of the CDR3 is 17 residues. The germline V and J ends were trimmed by 0 bases and 0 bases, with 9 bases remaining between them.

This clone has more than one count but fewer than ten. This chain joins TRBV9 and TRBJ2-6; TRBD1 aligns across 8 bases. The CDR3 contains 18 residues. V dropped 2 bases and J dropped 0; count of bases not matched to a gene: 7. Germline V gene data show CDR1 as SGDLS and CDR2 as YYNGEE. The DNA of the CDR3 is TGTGCCAGCAGCGTCTCGCCAGGACAGGGCTCTGGGGCCAACGTCCTGACTTTC. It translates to CASSVSPGQGSGANVLTF.

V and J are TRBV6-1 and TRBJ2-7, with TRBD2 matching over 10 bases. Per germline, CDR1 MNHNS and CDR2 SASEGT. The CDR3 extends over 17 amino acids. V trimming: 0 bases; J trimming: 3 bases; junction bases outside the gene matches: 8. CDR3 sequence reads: CASSEASGRGFGYEQYF. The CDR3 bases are TGTGCCAGCAGTGAAGCGAGCGGGAGGGGGTTTGGCTACGAGCAGTACTTC.

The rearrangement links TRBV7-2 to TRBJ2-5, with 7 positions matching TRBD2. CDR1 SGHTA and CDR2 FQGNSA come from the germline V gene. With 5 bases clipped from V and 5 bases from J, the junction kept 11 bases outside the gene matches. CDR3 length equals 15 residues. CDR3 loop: CASSEGLLGGETQYF. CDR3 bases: TGTGCCAGCAGCGAGGGACTATTGGGGGGGGAGACCCAGTACTTC.

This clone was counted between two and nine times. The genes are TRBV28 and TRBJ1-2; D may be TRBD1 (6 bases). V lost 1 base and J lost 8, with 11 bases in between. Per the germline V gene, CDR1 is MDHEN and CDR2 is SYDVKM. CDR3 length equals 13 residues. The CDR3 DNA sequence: TGTGCCAGCAGTTTATTGCAGGGGCAAGGCTACACCTTC. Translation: CASSLLQGQGYTF.

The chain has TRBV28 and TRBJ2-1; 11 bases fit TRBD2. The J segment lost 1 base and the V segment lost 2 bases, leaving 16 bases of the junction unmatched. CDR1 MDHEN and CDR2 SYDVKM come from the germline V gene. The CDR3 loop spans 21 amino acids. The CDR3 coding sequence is TGTGCCAGCAGTTTAAATTATCGGGGGCGAAGACTAGCGGGATCCTACAATGAGCAGTTCTTC. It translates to CASSLNYRGRRLAGSYNEQFF.

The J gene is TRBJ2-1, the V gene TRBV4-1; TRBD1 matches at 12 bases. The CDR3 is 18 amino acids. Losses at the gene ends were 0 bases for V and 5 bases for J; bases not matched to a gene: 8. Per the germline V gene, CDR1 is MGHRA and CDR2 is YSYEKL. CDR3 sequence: CASSQDRRDRGRDNEQFF. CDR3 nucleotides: TGCGCCAGCAGCCAAGATCGGAGGGACAGGGGGCGCGACAATGAGCAGTTCTTC.